These T cell receptor beta chains were read from a single sample in a study of shared clonotypes between healthy human individuals. Only in-frame clones appear in the TCRdb table, and some are missing; sequencing was by immunoSEQ multiplex PCR. The sample lists about 580,000 clones; roughly 98% were seen once. The sequenced material came from naive CD8+ T cells sorted from blood. The receptors were sampled from a man aged 25 to 40 in good health. Both conserved end residues are trimmed from each CDR3. D genes are given only for firm matches. The listing skips clone size in some rows; elsewhere it reads once, few, many or a size class.

-,12,TRBV7-8,TRBJ1-5,once,ASSLEGSNQPQH
-,11,TRBV10-3,TRBJ2-7,-,AISYGSSYEQY
-,11,TRBV15,TRBJ2-1,-,ATSREPGNEQF
TRBD2,12,TRBV10-3,TRBJ2-7,-,AISTGTSGYEQY
-,14,TRBV2,TRBJ1-5,-,ASSEGGRSSNQPQH
-,9,TRBV27,TRBJ2-7,once,ASSLGVEQY
TRBD1,10,TRBV29-1,TRBJ2-7,-,SVSTGFDEQY
TRBD2,13,TRBV28,TRBJ2-1,-,ASRQGLADHNEQF
TRBD1,12,TRBV27,TRBJ2-1,-,ASSLVQGGNEQF
TRBD1,14,TRBV6-5,TRBJ2-7,-,ASSYRGQVGNYEQY
TRBD2,14,TRBV4-1,TRBJ2-3,once,ASSQGLARNTDTQY
TRBD2,13,TRBV10-2,TRBJ2-1,-,ASSESGSFYNEQF
TRBD2,17,TRBV7-9,TRBJ2-5,-,ASSSLREGSGSLGETQY
-,13,TRBV30,TRBJ2-7,-,AWSVTYREVHEQY
-,13,TRBV5-1,TRBJ2-7,-,ASSLGRAESYEQY
TRBD2,13,TRBV27,TRBJ2-1,-,ASSGGLAGVREQF
-,13,TRBV7-9,TRBJ2-5,-,ASSLESTTQETQY
TRBD1,12,TRBV6-5,TRBJ1-5,-,ASRPQGRNQPQH
-,10,TRBV29-1,TRBJ2-7,-,SGGFGGHEQY
-,14,TRBV15,TRBJ1-4,once,ATSRDRAQRGEKLF
-,13,TRBV6-6,TRBJ1-1,once,ASTRPVDGFTEAF
-,13,TRBV5-6,TRBJ1-3,-,ASSPALATGNTIY
-,15,TRBV14,TRBJ1-1,-,ASSQNHFSMLNTEAF
-,10,TRBV7-8,TRBJ2-3,-,ASSLLEDTQY
TRBD2,14,TRBV7-9,TRBJ2-1,-,ASSLDTSGKMNEQF
-,11,TRBV29-1,TRBJ2-3,-,SVYGANTDTQY